Reported below is one T cell receptor beta chain. It was with 60 Vbeta and 13 Jbeta primers that the PCR ran. Libraries were prepared by immunoSEQ multiplex PCR; TCRdb keeps only in-frame clonotypes and omits some of them. The sample holds more than 95,000 clones, 75% to 85% seen once. These data belong to a study of cytomegalovirus exposure and HLA in healthy donors. Unrecorded immune exposure was likely among donors, who were nominally healthy when sampled. The CDR3 runs 13 residues. The V end was cut by 0 bases, the J end by 7 bases, with 7 bases between. Germline V CDR1 and CDR2: SGHTA, FQGTGA. The chain couples TRBV7-3 to TRBJ2-4, with D unclear. The TCR originated in a man in his forties or fifties in good health and CMV-seronegative. Sequencing used PBMCs. The CDR3 DNA reads TGTGCCAGCAGCTTAACCAGGCAGAACATTCAGTACTTC. Translated, it gives CASSLTRQNIQYF.